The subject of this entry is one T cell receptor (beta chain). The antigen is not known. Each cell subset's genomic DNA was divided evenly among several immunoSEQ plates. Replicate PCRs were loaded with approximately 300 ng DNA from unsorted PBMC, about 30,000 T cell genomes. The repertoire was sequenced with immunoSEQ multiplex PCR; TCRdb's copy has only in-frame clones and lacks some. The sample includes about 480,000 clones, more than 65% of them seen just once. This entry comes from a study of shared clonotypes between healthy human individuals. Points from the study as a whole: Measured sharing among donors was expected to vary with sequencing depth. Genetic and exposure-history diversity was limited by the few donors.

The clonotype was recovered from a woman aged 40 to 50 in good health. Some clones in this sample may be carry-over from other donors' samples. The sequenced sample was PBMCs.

The DNA of the CDR3 is TGTGCCAGCAGTGTGGGGGCGGGAGGAAGCTACAATGAGCAGTTCTTC. Its protein product is CASSVGAGGSYNEQFF. This chain joins TRBV25-1 and TRBJ2-1, with 8 bases matching TRBD2. The CDR3 contains 16 residues. Germline CDR1 reads MGHDK; CDR2 reads SYGVNS. V lost 4 bases, J lost 3 bases, and 8 bases stayed unmatched.